The 7 T cell receptor beta chains presented below share a single source sample, sequenced in a study of T cell clonality in common variable immunodeficiency (dated by TCRdb to 2013 to 2016). The library was made by the immunoSEQ multiplex PCR assay. TCRdb obtained this table from immuneACCESS and retained in-frame rearrangements with V and J assigned. These tables miss some clones; where compared with another copy, unresolved V genes account for less than half of the shortfall, and the remainder is unexplained. This sample holds 25,000 to 40,000 clones in total, without any singletons. The leading ten clones occupy 3.8% of the sample. The specimen sequenced was peripheral blood mononuclear cells. These receptors were collected from a person aged 18 to 70 in good health.

The table lists this clone with many counts. The DNA ends 3 residues before the CDR3 does, and the rest of the CDR3 is filled in from the germline J gene. This chain uses TRBV12-3 or TRBV12-4 with TRBJ2-3; TRBD1 matches at 8 bases. Unmatched junction bases numbered 12, after V lost 8 bases and J lost 5 bases. This CDR3 spans 15 amino acids. The CDR3 DNA, read in part, is TGTGCCAGCTCCACCACAGGGGGGCGGGGAGATACG. As protein: CASSTTGGRGDT. The full CDR3 protein is CASSTTGGRGDTQYF.

This clone came up many times. The read terminates 3 residues before the CDR3 end, so the remaining end is supplied by the germline J gene. This chain uses TRBV20-1 with TRBJ1-1; D uncertain. The CDR3 is made up of 12 amino acids. CDR1 and CDR2 from the germline V gene are DFQATT and SNEGSKA (reference sequence). CDR3 bases read: TGCAGTGCCATGCAGACCGCCTCGGGG. Translated, it gives CSAMQTASG. The CDR3, in full, reads CSAMQTASGAFF.

This clone was counted at least ten times. A junction end diverges from the germline sequence, so it may reflect a read error. The read stops 3 residues short of the end of the CDR3; the missing end is completed from the germline J gene. This sequence joins TRBV4-2 and TRBJ2-5; possibly TRBD2 for D (6 bases). This CDR3 comprises 16 residues. Germline assignment: CDR1 LGHNA and CDR2 YNFKEQ. Incomplete CDR3 DNA: TGCGCCAGCAGCCACGGCGAGGCGGGGACGAAAGAGACC. This codes for CASSHGEAGTKET. The full CDR3 protein is CASSHGEAGTKETQYF.

This clone was seen repeatedly, ten times or more. The observed sequence ends 3 residues before the CDR3 terminus, with the missing tail filled in from the germline J gene. The rearrangement links TRBV19 to TRBJ1-6; perhaps TRBD1 as D (5 bases). V lost 5 bases and J 10 bases, leaving 24 bases between the germline ends. CDR1 and CDR2 (germline): LNHDA, SQIVND (reference sequence). CDR3 length: 17 amino acids. The chain's CDR3 is CASSHLRGQGNGSPLHF. The covered CDR3 bases are TGTGCCAGTAGTCACCTAAGAGGTCAGGGAAACGGGTCACCC.

This clone was detected many times. The sequence runs out 3 residues before the end of the CDR3; the remainder is reconstructed from the germline J gene. The chain carries TRBV27 and TRBJ2-1; the match to TRBD2 covers 8 bases. The trim removed 2 bases at V and 3 bases at J, leaving 6 bases unmatched. Germline V gene lookup returns CDR1 MNHEY and CDR2 SMNVEV (reference sequence). The CDR3 spans 16 residues. The sequenced part of the CDR3 DNA is TGTGCCAGCAGTTTAACCCTTACTAGCGGCTACAATGAG. Its translation: CASSLTLTSGYNE. In full, the CDR3 is CASSLTLTSGYNEQFF.

This clone was seen ten or more times. With the read ending 3 residues before the CDR3 end, the germline J gene is used to fill in that end. The rearrangement links TRBV20-1 to TRBJ1-1, with a weak D call TRBD1 (5 bases). This CDR3 spans 14 amino acids. Looked up from germline, CDR1 is DFQATT and CDR2 is SNEGSKA (reference sequence). V was clipped by 4 bases and J by 1 base, with 13 bases between them. The chain's CDR3 is CSATQGAWNTEAFF. The sequenced CDR3 bases are TGCAGTGCTACCCAAGGGGCTTGGAACACTGAA.

This clone has at least ten counts. The CDR3 end lies 3 residues beyond the end of the read and is filled in from the germline J gene. The V call is TRBV20-1, the J call TRBJ1-2; 7 nucleotides agree with TRBD1. V was clipped by 0 bases and J by 5 bases; unmatched bases: 6. The CDR3 has 14 residues. Germline V gives CDR1 DFQATT, CDR2 SNEGSKA (reference sequence). The covered CDR3 bases are TGCAGTGCTAGAGATTCCGACAGGGAATATGGC. It is translated as CSARDSDREYG. The whole CDR3 region reads CSARDSDREYGYTF.